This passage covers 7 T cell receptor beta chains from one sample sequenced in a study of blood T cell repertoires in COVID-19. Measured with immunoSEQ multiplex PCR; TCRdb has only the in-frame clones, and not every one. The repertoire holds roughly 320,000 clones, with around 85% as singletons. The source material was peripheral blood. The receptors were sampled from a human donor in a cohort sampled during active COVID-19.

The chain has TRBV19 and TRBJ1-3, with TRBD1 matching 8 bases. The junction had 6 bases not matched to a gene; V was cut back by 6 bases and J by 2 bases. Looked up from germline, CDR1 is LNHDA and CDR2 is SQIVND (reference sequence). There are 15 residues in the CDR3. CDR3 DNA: TGTGCCAGTAGGATCGGACAGGGCCCTGGAAACACCATATATTTT. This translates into CASRIGQGPGNTIYF.

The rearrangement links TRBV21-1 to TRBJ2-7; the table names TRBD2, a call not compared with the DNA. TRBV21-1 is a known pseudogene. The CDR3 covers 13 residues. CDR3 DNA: TGTGCCAGCAGCAAAGTTACTCTCTACGAGCAGTACTTC. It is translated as CASSKVTLYEQYF.

CDR3 nucleotides: TGTGCCTGGAGTCTAACAGGGGGATTGGATCAGCCCCAGCATTTT. It encodes CAWSLTGGLDQPQHF. This chain links TRBV30 with TRBJ1-5; 8 bases line up with TRBD1. Germline V lookup: CDR1 GTSNPN, CDR2 SVGIG (reference sequence). Trimming removed 2 bases from V and 5 bases from J; junction bases left unmatched: 8. The CDR3 runs to 15 residues.

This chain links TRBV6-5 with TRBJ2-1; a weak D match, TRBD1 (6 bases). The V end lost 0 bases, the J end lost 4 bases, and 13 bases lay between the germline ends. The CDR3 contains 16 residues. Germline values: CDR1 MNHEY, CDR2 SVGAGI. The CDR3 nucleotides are TGTGCCAGCAGTTACTCGGTGTACAGGGAGTACAATGAGCAGTTCTTC. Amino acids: CASSYSVYREYNEQFF.

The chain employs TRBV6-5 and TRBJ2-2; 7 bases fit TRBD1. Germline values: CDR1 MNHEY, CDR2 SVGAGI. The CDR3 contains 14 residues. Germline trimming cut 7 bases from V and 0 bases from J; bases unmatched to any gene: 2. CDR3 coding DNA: TGTGCCAGCACTGGGACAGCGAACACCGGGGAGCTGTTTTTT. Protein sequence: CASTGTANTGELFF.

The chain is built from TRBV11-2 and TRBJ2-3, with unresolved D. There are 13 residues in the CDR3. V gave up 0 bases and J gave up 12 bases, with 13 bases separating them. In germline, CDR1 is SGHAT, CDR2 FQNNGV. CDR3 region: CASSLDPSPFQYF. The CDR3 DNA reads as TGTGCCAGCAGCTTAGATCCGAGCCCGTTCCAGTATTTT.

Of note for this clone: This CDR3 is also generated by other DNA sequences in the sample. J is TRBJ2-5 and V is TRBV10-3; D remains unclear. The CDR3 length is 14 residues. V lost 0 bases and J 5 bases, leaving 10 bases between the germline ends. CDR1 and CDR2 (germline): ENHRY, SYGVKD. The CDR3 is CAISESSGRETQYF. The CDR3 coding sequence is TGTGCCATCAGTGAGTCTTCAGGAAGGGAGACCCAGTACTTC.